A single sample gave rise to the 23 T cell receptor beta chains below, sequenced in a study of T cell repertoires in ileal Crohn's disease. TCRdb keeps only in-frame clones here, not all; method: immunoSEQ multiplex PCR. The data contain approximately 27,000 clones, about 81% of them seen just once; the ten biggest clones take up 4.5% to 7%. Sequenced sample: ileal tissue. These receptor sequences come from an adult with Crohn's disease.

The chain uses TRBV19 and TRBJ1-2; the D gene is possibly TRBD1 (6 bases). The V end was cut by 3 bases, the J end by 3 bases, with 14 bases between. The germline V gene has CDR1 LNHDA and CDR2 SQIVND (reference sequence). This CDR3 region has 15 residues. The CDR3 is CASSMRGGAHYGYTF. CDR3 sequence (DNA): TGTGCCAGTAGTATGCGCGGGGGGGCCCACTATGGCTACACCTTC. Filled out from reference TRBV19 and TRBJ1-2, the complete variable domain reads DGGITQSPKYLFRKEGQNVTLSCEQNLNHDAMYWYRQDPGQGLRLIYYSQIVNDFQKGDIAEGYSVSREKKESFPLTVTSAQKNPTAFYLCASSMRGGAHYGYTFGSGTRLTVV.

This rearrangement joins TRBV5-5 to TRBJ2-5, with 13 nucleotides matching TRBD2. Germline V lookup: CDR1 SGHKS, CDR2 YYEKEE (reference sequence). The CDR3 is 18 residues long. V gave up 2 bases and J gave up 0 bases; unmatched junction bases: 7. The CDR3 is CASSFGLAGASYQETQYF. The DNA of the CDR3 is TGTGCCAGCAGCTTCGGACTAGCGGGGGCCTCGTACCAAGAGACCCAGTACTTC.

This chain links TRBV9 with TRBJ1-5; D perhaps matches TRBD1 (5 bases). The V end was cut by 0 bases, the J end by 6 bases, with 13 bases between. Germline CDR1 and CDR2: SGDLS and YYNGEE. The CDR3 spans 15 residues. CDR3 region: CASSVDGGSGQPQHF. The CDR3 DNA reads as TGTGCCAGCAGCGTAGACGGGGGTTCGGGTCAGCCCCAGCATTTT.

CDR3 in amino acids: CASSPPSGYGYTF. The CDR3 DNA reads TGTGCCAGCAGCCCCCCTAGCGGCTATGGCTACACCTTC. This sequence joins TRBV7-9 and TRBJ1-2; D is unclear. The germline V gene encodes CDR1 SEHNR and CDR2 FQNEAQ (reference sequence). The CDR3 consists of 13 residues. Trimming shortened V by 5 bases and J by 4 bases, and 11 bases separated the two germline ends.

The V call is TRBV9, the J call TRBJ2-3; tentatively, D is TRBD2 (6 bases). Germline V lookup: CDR1 SGDLS, CDR2 YYNGEE. The CDR3 has 15 amino acids. Deletions cut 0 bases from V and 6 bases from J, with 14 bases between. The CDR3 reads CASSVAASAKDTQYF. The CDR3 nucleotides read TGTGCCAGCAGCGTAGCGGCTAGCGCTAAGGATACGCAGTATTTT.

This clone has just a few counts. The J gene is TRBJ1-1, the V gene TRBV5-3; D is uncertain. TRBV5-3 falls under the ORF class, with uncertain function. V lost 4 bases and J lost 4, with 14 bases in between. This CDR3 region has 14 residues. The CDR3 bases are TGTGCCAGAAGCCTCCCGAGAAAACTCACTGAAGCTTTCTTT. Residues: CARSLPRKLTEAFF.

The V and J genes are TRBV5-6 and TRBJ1-2, with D tentatively TRBD1 (6 bases). Trimming cost V 4 bases and J 1 base, with 8 bases left between them. This CDR3 has 13 residues. Germline loops: CDR1 SGHDT, CDR2 YYEEEE. The CDR3 DNA reads as TGTGCCAGCAGCGGACAGATTAACTATGGCTACACCTTC. Its translation: CASSGQINYGYTF.

This clone was found once. V and J are TRBV6-6 and TRBJ1-2; TRBD1 is a possible D gene (5 bases). Trimming took off 6 bases at V and 8 bases at J, with 16 bases between the two ends. The CDR3 has 13 residues. Germline-derived CDR1 and CDR2 are MNHNY and SVGAGI (reference sequence). CDR3 bases: TGTGCCAGCAGCGCGGGGGGGTTCCAGGGCTACACCTTC. This encodes CASSAGGFQGYTF.

This sequence joins TRBV15 and TRBJ1-6; 12 positions agree with TRBD1. CDR3 size: 17 residues. V lost 6 bases, J lost 3 bases, and 6 bases stayed unmatched. Germline V gene lookup returns CDR1 LNHNV and CDR2 YYDKDF (reference sequence). The CDR3 reads CATRAGTGGDYNSPLHF. CDR3 bases: TGTGCCACCAGGGCCGGGACAGGGGGCGACTATAATTCACCCCTCCACTTT. Drawing the rest from reference TRBV15 and TRBJ1-6, the complete variable domain is DAMVIQNPRYQVTQFGKPVTLSCSQTLNHNVMYWYQQKSSQAPKLLFHYYDKDFNNEADTPDNFQSRRPNTSFCFLDIRSPGLGDTAMYLCATRAGTGGDYNSPLHFGNGTRLTVT.

The V and J genes are TRBV18 and TRBJ1-1, with 7 bases matching TRBD1. Germline CDR1 and CDR2: KGHSH and LQKENI. This CDR3 contains 13 residues. Trimming took 6 bases from V and 6 from J; bases not matched to a gene: 7. CDR3 sequence reads: CASSPTGVPEAFF. In nucleotides, the CDR3 is TGTGCCAGCTCCCCAACAGGGGTCCCTGAAGCTTTCTTT.

The chain couples TRBV15 to TRBJ2-1, with 11 nucleotides matching TRBD1. This CDR3 spans 16 amino acids. J lost 6 bases, V lost 2 bases, and 6 bases had no gene match. Germline assignment: CDR1 LNHNV and CDR2 YYDKDF (reference sequence). As DNA, the CDR3 is TGTGCCACCAGCAGAACGGACAGGGGGCATGGCAATGAGCAGTTCTTC. Protein product: CATSRTDRGHGNEQFF.

The rearrangement links TRBV7-9 to TRBJ2-7; 8 bases are a match to TRBD1. CDR3 length equals 12 residues. With 5 bases clipped from V and 9 bases from J, the junction kept 6 bases outside the gene matches. Germline CDR1 reads SEHNR; CDR2 reads FQNEAQ (reference sequence). The CDR3 reads CASSTGQGGQYF. The CDR3 bases are TGTGCCAGCAGCACAGGACAGGGCGGGCAGTACTTC.

The chain recombines TRBV19 with TRBJ1-2, with D possibly being TRBD1 (6 bases). CDR3 length: 13 residues. Trimming left V 3 bases short and J 7 bases short, with 12 bases between. CDR1 LNHDA and CDR2 SQIVND come from the germline V gene (reference sequence). CDR3 bases: TGTGCCAGTAGTATTGTACAGGGCGGTGGCTACACCTTC. Protein product: CASSIVQGGGYTF.

V gene TRBV19 combines with J gene TRBJ1-1, with 7 nucleotides matching TRBD1. Germline lookup yields CDR1 LNHDA and CDR2 SQIVND (reference sequence). This CDR3 has 13 amino acids. V gave up 5 bases and J gave up 8 bases; unmatched junction bases: 8. The CDR3 DNA reads as TGTGCCAGTAGTTGGTCGTCGGGACAGGAAGCTTTCTTT. Translation gives CASSWSSGQEAFF.

The chain employs TRBV2 and TRBJ2-1; possible D gene TRBD2, 5 bases. CDR1 SNHLY and CDR2 FYNNEI come from the germline V gene. The CDR3 is 14 residues long. Trimming took 3 bases from V and 3 from J, leaving 9 bases between them. CDR3 sequence (DNA): TGTGCCAGCAGTGATCTAGCTAACTACAATGAGCAGTTCTTC. Amino acid sequence: CASSDLANYNEQFF.

CDR3 loop: CASLRLAGGAAAGELFF. The CDR3 region has the DNA TGTGCCAGCCTGAGACTAGCGGGGGGCGCGGCCGCCGGGGAGCTGTTTTTT. This sequence joins TRBV2 and TRBJ2-2; 13 bases are shared with TRBD2. The CDR3 covers 17 residues. The V gene end was trimmed by 8 bases and the J gene end by 6 bases; junction bases not matched to a gene: 12. Looked up from germline, CDR1 is SNHLY and CDR2 is FYNNEI.

A single count supports this clone. V gene TRBV7-9 combines with J gene TRBJ2-7; 12 bases match TRBD1. J gave up 7 bases and V 4 bases, and 8 bases lay outside the gene matches. Germline CDR1 SEHNR, CDR2 FQNEAQ (reference sequence). The CDR3 has 15 residues. CDR3 nucleotide sequence: TGTGCCAGCAGCTCTTGGGACAGGGGGCGGCTGGAGCAGTACTTC. Translated, it gives CASSSWDRGRLEQYF.

The rearrangement links TRBV6-6 to TRBJ2-7; D possibly corresponds to TRBD1 (5 bases). Germline V CDR1 and CDR2: MNHNY, SVGAGI (reference sequence). The CDR3 totals 14 residues. Trimming took off 4 bases at V and 3 bases at J, with 13 bases between the two ends. CDR3 residues: CASSSVTEFYEQYF. The CDR3 bases are TGTGCCAGCAGTTCGGTGACAGAGTTCTACGAGCAGTACTTC.

The V gene is TRBV18, the J gene TRBJ1-1; D might be TRBD1 (5 bases). Trimming pared 5 bases from V and 1 base from J, leaving 8 bases between. The CDR3 is 13 residues long. The germline V gene encodes CDR1 KGHSH and CDR2 LQKENI. Here the CDR3 DNA reads TGTGCCAGCTCAGCCGGACAGAACACTGAAGCTTTCTTT. Translating it yields CASSAGQNTEAFF.

J is TRBJ1-1 and V is TRBV4-2; tentatively, D is TRBD1 (6 bases). The CDR3 totals 12 residues. Germline V gives CDR1 LGHNA, CDR2 YNFKEQ. In nucleotides, the CDR3 is TGTGCTAGCTATGGGGGCAGCGCTGAAGCTTTCTTT. As protein: CASYGGSAEAFF.

The chain links TRBV7-2 to TRBJ1-1; weak D call: TRBD1 (5 bases). The CDR3 runs to 12 residues. CDR1 and CDR2 (germline): SGHTA, FQGNSA. V lost 5 bases and J lost 10, with 14 bases in between. CDR3 DNA: TGTGCCAGCAGCCTTCCCCTCCAGGGAGCTTTCTTT. It is translated as CASSLPLQGAFF.

The chain joins TRBV30 to TRBJ1-2, with D maybe TRBD1 (6 bases). The V and J ends lost 3 bases and 5 bases respectively, with 13 bases between them. CDR1 and CDR2 from the germline V gene are GTSNPN and SVGIG (reference sequence). The CDR3 totals 13 residues. This CDR3 reads CAWRTGGKYGYTF. The CDR3 DNA sequence: TGTGCCTGGAGAACGGGGGGCAAATATGGCTACACCTTC. The variable domain in full, completed from reference TRBV30 and TRBJ1-2, reads SQTIHQWPATLVQPVGSPLSLECTVEGTSNPNLYWYRQAAGRGLQLLFYSVGIGQISSEVPQNLSASRPQDRQFILSSKKLLLSDSGFYLCAWRTGGKYGYTFGSGTRLTVV.

The chain couples TRBV18 to TRBJ1-2, with D unclear. This CDR3 is built from 14 residues. V gave up 3 bases and J gave up 5 bases, with 13 bases separating them. Germline CDR1 KGHSH, CDR2 LQKENI. CDR3 protein: CASSPPGLPYGYTF. CDR3 DNA sequence: TGTGCCAGCTCACCGCCGGGGTTACCTTATGGCTACACCTTC.